A selection of T cell receptor beta chains follows, all from one sample in a study of early T cells in non-severe SARS-CoV-2 infection. MiXCR, run by TCRdb on the 5' RACE reads, gives a single entry per CDR3 protein. In the table there are approximately 35,000 distinct CDR3 sequences, 5% to 6% of which are singletons. The source material was whole blood. Receptors were obtained from an adult who was a healthcare worker with PCR-confirmed SARS-CoV-2 infection or an uninfected control (not recorded which). CDR3s include the opening cysteine and the closing phenylalanine or tryptophan. D genes are given only for firm matches. A clone size is listed for some rows: how often the clone was seen (once, few, many), or a class if it is expanded.

>TRBJ1-6|TRBD1|TRBV12-3/TRBV12-4|few
TGTGCCAGCAGTACCGGGACAGGGAATTCACCCCTCCACTTT
CASSTGTGNSPLHF
>TRBJ2-1|-|TRBV29-1|-
TGCAGCGTTGATTGGAGGGGCGCCTACAATGAGCAGTTCTTC
CSVDWRGAYNEQFF
>TRBJ1-4|TRBD1|TRBV29-1|few
TGCAGCGTTAAGCCACAGGGGTCCGGCGAAAAACTGTTTTTT
CSVKPQGSGEKLFF
>TRBJ2-7|-|TRBV6-6|few
TGTGCCAGCAGTTACTCGACTGCCTCCTACGAGCAGTACTTC
CASSYSTASYEQYF
>TRBJ2-5|-|TRBV28|few
TGTGCCAGCAGTTTTAGGGGAAGAGAGACCCAGTACTTC
CASSFRGRETQYF
>TRBJ2-2|-|TRBV29-1|-
TGCAGCGCCTCCCAGGGCGGGACCGGGGAGCTGTTTTTT
CSASQGGTGELFF
>TRBJ2-4|-|TRBV5-5|few
TGTGCCAGCAGCATACAGGGACTTCAGTACTTC
CASSIQGLQYF
>TRBJ2-7|TRBD1|TRBV7-6|many
TGTGCCAGCAGCTTAGGGCAGGGGGCCTACGAGCAGTACTTC
CASSLGQGAYEQYF
>TRBJ1-5|-|TRBV7-2|many
TGTGCCAGCAGCTTAGACGCGGGGGGCAATCAGCCCCAGCATTTT
CASSLDAGGNQPQHF
>TRBJ1-2|-|TRBV24-1|few
TGTGCCACCAGTGACCCCCCGTACACTTCTGGCTACACCTTC
CATSDPPYTSGYTF
>TRBJ1-4|TRBD1|TRBV19|many
TGTGCCAGTAGTGCCGGGACAGGGGTAAAACTGTTTTTT
CASSAGTGVKLFF
>TRBJ1-5|-|TRBV19|many
TGTGCCAGTAGTATCGGTCAGCCCCAGCATTTT
CASSIGQPQHF
>TRBJ2-3|TRBD2|TRBV28|-
TGTGCCACCCTTACTAGCGGGGAGATCTCTCGCACAGATACGCAGTATTTT
CATLTSGEISRTDTQYF
>TRBJ2-1|-|TRBV7-3|many
TGTGCCAGCAGCCCCCTCCGGGACCCCTACAATGAGCAGTTCTTC
CASSPLRDPYNEQFF
>TRBJ2-2|-|TRBV19|many
TGTGCCAGTAGTATAGGGGCACTACCCACCGGGGAGCTGTTTTTT
CASSIGALPTGELFF
>TRBJ2-2|-|TRBV29-1|-
TGCAGCGGAGGGGGGCATAACACCGGGGAGCTGTTTTTT
CSGGGHNTGELFF
>TRBJ2-5|-|TRBV7-2|many
TGTGCCAGCAGCTTAGCCGTCGTAGGGGATCAAGAGACCCAGTACTTC
CASSLAVVGDQETQYF
>TRBJ2-1|TRBD2|TRBV9|few
TGTGCCAGCAGCGTACGCGGGACTAGCGACTTGGATGAGCAGTTCTTC
CASSVRGTSDLDEQFF
>TRBJ2-3|TRBD1|TRBV6-5|many
TGTGCCAGCAGCTCGACAGGGGCGAACACAGATACGCAGTATTTT
CASSSTGANTDTQYF
>TRBJ2-1|-|TRBV12-3/TRBV12-4|many
TGTGCCAGCAGTTTGAAGGAGGGACGTATAGAGCAGTTCTTC
CASSLKEGRIEQFF
>TRBJ1-1|TRBD1|TRBV29-1|many
TGCAGCGTTGAGGAACCCCGGGACAGTGAAGCTTTCTTT
CSVEEPRDSEAFF
>TRBJ2-3|-|TRBV4-3|many
TGCGCCAGCAGCCCGGGAGGAAAGACAGGGGCGGGTACGCAGTATTTT
CASSPGGKTGAGTQYF
>TRBJ1-1|-|TRBV7-8|-
TGTGCCAGCAGCCTGAGACAGCAATCATGGACTGAAGCTTTCTTT
CASSLRQQSWTEAFF
>TRBJ2-1|TRBD2|TRBV6-5|-
TGTGCCAGCAGTTTTACGGGACTAGCGATCAATGAGCAGTTCTTC
CASSFTGLAINEQFF
>TRBJ2-7|TRBD1|TRBV7-2|many
TGTGCCAGCAGCCCCGGGACAGCCTACTCCTACGAGCAGTACTTC
CASSPGTAYSYEQYF
>TRBJ2-3|-|TRBV6-5|few
TGTGCCAGCAGTCGGGTGGGCCCCCGGGATACGCAGTATTTT
CASSRVGPRDTQYF
>TRBJ2-3|-|TRBV4-1|many
TGCGCCAGCAGCTTGGGGGCAGATACGCAGTATTTT
CASSLGADTQYF
>TRBJ2-1|TRBD2|TRBV9|many
TGTGCCAGCAGCGCGGGACTAGCCGCCGGCAAAAGATACAATGAGCAGTTCTTC
CASSAGLAAGKRYNEQFF
>TRBJ1-1|TRBD1|TRBV30|many
TGTGCCTGGAAGACAGGGCAGGATAAAGCTTTCTTT
CAWKTGQDKAFF
>TRBJ1-1|-|TRBV9|many
TGTGCCAGCAGCGTAATAAGGGGGGACACTGAAGCTTTCTTT
CASSVIRGDTEAFF
>TRBJ2-5|-|TRBV19|few
TGTGCCAGTAGTGGCCCAGTAAGGGGGGTAGGAGAGACCCAGTACTTC
CASSGPVRGVGETQYF
>TRBJ2-2|-|TRBV29-1|many
TGCAGCGTCCGGACAGCTAACACCGGGGGGCTGTTTTTT
CSVRTANTGGLFF
>TRBJ2-1|-|TRBV2|many
TGTGCCAGCAGCCCCACTAGAAATGAGCAGTTCTTC
CASSPTRNEQFF
>TRBJ2-1|-|TRBV6-1|many
TGTGCCAGCAGTGAACCAGCCAATGAGCAGTTCTTC
CASSEPANEQFF
>TRBJ2-7|-|TRBV4-2|many
TGTGCCAGCAGCCAAGTCGTAGAGGGGATGGGCTACGAGCAGTACTTC
CASSQVVEGMGYEQYF
>TRBJ2-3|TRBD2|TRBV12-3/TRBV12-4|-
TGTGCCAGCAGCCGATCACTAGCGGGGGGCACAGATACGCAGTATTTT
CASSRSLAGGTDTQYF
>TRBJ2-1|-|TRBV6-4|few
TGTGCCAGCAGTGCTGGTCGTTTCGGTGAGCAGTTCTTC
CASSAGRFGEQFF
>TRBJ2-7|TRBD1|TRBV10-3|-
TGTGCCATCAGAAATACAGGGGTTCCTACGGGGCAGTACTTC
CAIRNTGVPTGQYF
>TRBJ2-2|-|TRBV7-6|many
TGTGCCAGCAGCTTATCCACCGGGGAGCTGTTTTTT
CASSLSTGELFF
>TRBJ2-6|-|TRBV6-5|-
TGTGCCAGCAGTTACTCGATCGGGCGCTCTGGGGCCAACGTCCTGACTTTC
CASSYSIGRSGANVLTF
>TRBJ2-5|-|TRBV7-8|many
TGTGCCAGCAGAGTAGACACCAGGGTGGAGACCCAGTACTTC
CASRVDTRVETQYF
>TRBJ1-5|-|TRBV7-6|-
TGTGCCAGCAGCTTAGGGGATAAGGGGCCCCAGCATTTT
CASSLGDKGPQHF
>TRBJ2-6|TRBD1|TRBV14|few
TGTGCCATCCGGACAGGAAACCCCTCTGGGGCCAACGTCCTGACTTTC
CAIRTGNPSGANVLTF
>TRBJ1-2|-|TRBV18|many
TGTGCCAGCTCATCAGTCTACTATGGCTACACCTTC
CASSSVYYGYTF
>TRBJ2-1|-|TRBV7-8|-
TGTGCCAGCAGCTTGGAACAGCTCTATGAGCAGTTCTTC
CASSLEQLYEQFF
>TRBJ1-2|-|TRBV18|-
TGTGCCAGCTCACCAGAGGGGTATGGCTACACCTTC
CASSPEGYGYTF
>TRBJ2-7|TRBD2|TRBV4-2|many
TGTGCCAGCAGCCAAGATTTGGCTAGCGGGGGGTACGAGCAGTACTTC
CASSQDLASGGYEQYF
>TRBJ1-3|-|TRBV11-3|many
TGTGCCAGCAGCCCAAGGACACTCCCGGGAGGCTCTGGAAACACCATATATTTT
CASSPRTLPGGSGNTIYF
>TRBJ2-7|-|TRBV12-3/TRBV12-4|many
TGTGCCAGCACCGAAGGGCTGGGGGACAAAGCCTACGAGCAGTACTTC
CASTEGLGDKAYEQYF
>TRBJ2-3|TRBD2|TRBV20-1|few
TGCAGTGCTTCGGGCGGGGGAGGCTTCCCAGATACGCAGTATTTT
CSASGGGGFPDTQYF
>TRBJ1-2|-|TRBV4-1|-
TGCGCCAGCAGCCAAGTGAACTATGGCTACACCTTC
CASSQVNYGYTF
>TRBJ2-7|-|TRBV5-6|many
TGTGCCAGCAGCTTGGGACAGAATTCCTACGAGCAGTACTTC
CASSLGQNSYEQYF
>TRBJ1-2|-|TRBV19|few
TGTGCCAGTAGTACCGACGGGACTAACTATGGCTACACCTTC
CASSTDGTNYGYTF
>TRBJ1-1|-|TRBV5-1|-
TGCGCCAGCAGCCCTACCGGGCCGGGGAACACTGAAGCTTTCTTT
CASSPTGPGNTEAFF
>TRBJ2-3|TRBD2|TRBV11-2|many
TGTGCCAGCCGGCGGGGGGGGACAGATACGCAGTATTTT
CASRRGGTDTQYF
>TRBJ2-1|-|TRBV29-1|-
TGCAGCGTTGAAGATGTCCATTTGAATGAGCAGTTCTTC
CSVEDVHLNEQFF
>TRBJ2-3|TRBD2|TRBV28|many
TGTGCCAGCAGTTTAACGGGGGGGCCCACAGATACGCAGTATTTT
CASSLTGGPTDTQYF
>TRBJ2-1|-|TRBV20-1|few
TGCAGTGCCCCGCGGCCAGGCAATGAGCAGTTCTTC
CSAPRPGNEQFF
>TRBJ2-5|TRBD1|TRBV6-1|many
TGTGCCAGCAGAATCCTTGCCGGGACAGGTCCAGAGACCCAGTACTTC
CASRILAGTGPETQYF
>TRBJ1-6|-|TRBV7-2|many
TGTGCCAGCAGTTCCATCATAATTAATTCACCCCTCCACTTT
CASSSIIINSPLHF